This T cell receptor (beta chain) emerged from a study of patients and donors after allogeneic stem cell transplantation. TCRdb re-analysed the RT-PCR reads in MiXCR, keeping a single row per CDR3 protein. This sample has more than 75,000 distinct CDR3 sequences, with around 5% found just once. V was trimmed by 5 bases and J by 10 bases, leaving 18 bases between them. The CDR3 loop spans 14 amino acids. Germline lookup yields CDR1 SEHNR and CDR2 FQNEAQ (reference sequence). The clonotype originates from a human donor who was either an allogeneic HSCT recipient or a stem cell or donor lymphocyte infusion donor (not recorded which). It is not recorded whose cells these are; they may come from a transplant donor. V and J are TRBV7-9 and TRBJ1-3, with D possibly matching TRBD1 (6 bases). The sequenced sample consisted of blood, either unsorted or a sorted T cell fraction (not recorded which). The CDR3 loop reads CASSPSRTEVTIYF. The CDR3, as DNA: TGTGCCAGCAGCCCATCGAGGACAGAGGTTACCATATATTTT.